A single sample gave rise to the 30 T cell receptor beta chains below, sequenced in a study of T cell changes during pregnancy in multiple sclerosis. Generated by immunoSEQ multiplex PCR, the TCRdb table keeps only in-frame clones and is missing some. This table has 40,000 to 55,000 clones, about 90% appearing once. The sequenced sample was CD4+ T cells from peripheral blood mononuclear cells, obtained after pregnancy. These receptors all stem from a female donor in good health, enrolled as a control in a pregnancy study.

J is TRBJ1-4 and V is TRBV5-1, with a weak D call TRBD1 (6 bases). Between the trimmed V and J ends, which lost 7 bases and 7 bases, there was a span of 17 bases. There are 14 residues in the CDR3. Per the germline V gene, CDR1 is SGHRS and CDR2 is YFSETQ. The CDR3 protein is CASGTGLSGEKLFF. CDR3 DNA sequence: TGCGCCAGCGGCACAGGGCTCAGTGGTGAAAAACTGTTTTTT.

The CDR3 region has the DNA TGCGCCAGCAGCTTGGGTATTAACACTGAAGCTTTCTTT. It yields the protein CASSLGINTEAFF. The J gene is TRBJ1-1, the V gene TRBV5-1, with unresolved D. The V gene's germline CDR1 is SGHRS and CDR2 YFSETQ. CDR3 length: 13 amino acids. V gave up 0 bases and J gave up 2 bases, with 5 bases separating them.

The gene calls are TRBV27 and TRBJ1-5; the D gene is possibly TRBD1 (6 bases). Between the trimmed V and J ends, which lost 8 bases and 7 bases, there was a span of 18 bases. The CDR3 sequence is 14 residues long. CDR1 and CDR2 (germline): MNHEY, SMNVEV (reference sequence). The CDR3 nucleotides are TGTGCCAGCGGATCTGGGACAATTCACCAGCCCCAGCATTTT. It translates to CASGSGTIHQPQHF.

The chain combines TRBV5-4 with TRBJ1-1, with D uncertain. Germline-derived CDR1 and CDR2 are SGHNT and YYREEE (reference sequence). The CDR3 consists of 14 residues. V lost 4 bases to trimming and J lost 0 bases, with 10 bases between them. DNA for the CDR3: TGTGCCAGCAGCAACGTCGGGATGAACACTGAAGCTTTCTTT. Protein product: CASSNVGMNTEAFF.

This sequence joins TRBV5-1 and TRBJ2-1; 8 nucleotides match TRBD2. This CDR3 region has 16 residues. Germline V gene lookup returns CDR1 SGHRS and CDR2 YFSETQ. V lost 4 bases to trimming and J lost 4 bases; unmatched junction nucleotides: 10. The chain's CDR3 is CASSARGGLGYNEQFF. In DNA form, the CDR3 reads TGCGCCAGCAGCGCCCGCGGGGGGCTTGGGTACAATGAGCAGTTCTTC. Looking up the rest from reference TRBV5-1 and TRBJ2-1 gives the full variable domain: KAGVTQTPRYLIKTRGQQVTLSCSPISGHRSVSWYQQTPGQGLQFLFEYFSETQRNKGNFPGRFSGRQFSNSRSEMNVSTLELGDSALYLCASSARGGLGYNEQFFGPGTRLTVL.

The V and J genes are TRBV30 and TRBJ1-2, with D possibly being TRBD1 (5 bases). CDR1 and CDR2 from the germline V gene are GTSNPN and SVGIG (reference sequence). The CDR3 has 14 amino acids. Trimming cost V 0 bases and J 3 bases, with 11 bases left between them. As DNA, the CDR3 is TGTGCCTGGAGTGTAGGCAGGGCGGACTATGGCTACACCTTC. Amino acids: CAWSVGRADYGYTF.

The chain carries TRBV6-1 and TRBJ2-1, with 8 nucleotides matching TRBD1. This CDR3 is 14 amino acids long. Germline-derived CDR1 and CDR2 are MNHNS and SASEGT. J was trimmed by 5 bases and V by 8 bases; bases with no gene match: 8. CDR3 bases: TGTGCCAGCGGGAGGACAGGGAGTCACAATGAGCAGTTCTTC. It is translated as CASGRTGSHNEQFF.

The V call is TRBV5-6, the J call TRBJ2-4; 7 positions match TRBD2. The J segment lost 3 bases and the V segment lost 6 bases, leaving 12 bases of the junction unmatched. The V gene's germline CDR1 is SGHDT and CDR2 YYEEEE. The CDR3 contains 16 residues. CDR3 bases: TGTGCCAGCACCCTGGAGCGGGGCGGGGACAAAAACATTCAGTACTTC. Residues: CASTLERGGDKNIQYF. Looking up the rest from reference TRBV5-6 and TRBJ2-4 gives the full variable domain: DAGVTQSPTHLIKTRGQQVTLRCSPKSGHDTVSWYQQALGQGPQFIFQYYEEEERQRGNFPDRFSGHQFPNYSSELNVNALLLGDSALYLCASTLERGGDKNIQYFGAGTRLSVL.

The chain is built from TRBV5-6 and TRBJ2-7, with D maybe TRBD1 (6 bases). The CDR3 totals 14 residues. Germline-derived CDR1 and CDR2 are SGHDT and YYEEEE. V was clipped by 6 bases and J by 0 bases, with 13 bases between them. Here the CDR3 reads CASTRDRSSYEQYF. CDR3 in DNA: TGTGCCAGCACCCGCGACAGGAGCTCCTACGAGCAGTACTTC. The full variable domain, completed using reference TRBV5-6 and TRBJ2-7, is DAGVTQSPTHLIKTRGQQVTLRCSPKSGHDTVSWYQQALGQGPQFIFQYYEEEERQRGNFPDRFSGHQFPNYSSELNVNALLLGDSALYLCASTRDRSSYEQYFGPGTRLTVT.

The J gene is TRBJ2-5, the V gene TRBV2; 8 bases match TRBD1. From germline, CDR1 is SNHLY and CDR2 FYNNEI. After removal of 6 bases from V and 5 bases from J, the junction contained 11 bases not matched to a gene. The length of the CDR3 is 15 residues. The CDR3 reads CASSFGQGNWETQYF. The CDR3 region has the DNA TGTGCCAGCAGCTTTGGACAGGGCAACTGGGAGACCCAGTACTTC. The complete variable domain, with remaining parts taken from reference TRBV2 and TRBJ2-5, reads EPEVTQTPSHQVTQMGQEVILRCVPISNHLYFYWYRQILGQKVEFLVSFYNNEISEKSEIFDDQFSVERPDGSNFTLKIRSTKLEDSAMYFCASSFGQGNWETQYFGPGTRLLVL.

The chain carries TRBV25-1 and TRBJ1-1; D is possibly TRBD1 (5 bases). The CDR3 sequence is 12 residues long. The V end lost 5 bases, the J end lost 6 bases, and 10 bases lay between the germline ends. Germline CDR1 and CDR2: MGHDK and SYGVNS. The CDR3, as DNA: TGTGCCAGCAGTAAGGGGAAGGCTGAAGCTTTCTTT. Protein: CASSKGKAEAFF. Complete variable domain (other parts from reference TRBV25-1 and TRBJ1-1): EADIYQTPRYLVIGTGKKITLECSQTMGHDKMYWYQQDPGMELHLIHYSYGVNSTEKGDLSSESTVSRIRTEHFPLTLESARPSHTSQYLCASSKGKAEAFFGQGTRLTVV.

The V gene is TRBV12-5, the J gene TRBJ2-1; 12 nucleotides align to TRBD2. Germline values: CDR1 LGHNT, CDR2 FRNRAP. The CDR3 length is 17 residues. The V gene end was trimmed by 5 bases and the J gene end by 3 bases; junction bases not matched to a gene: 8. As DNA, the CDR3 is TGTGCTAGTGGTCCCGGAGGGACTAGCGGGTACTACAATGAGCAGTTCTTC. This translates into CASGPGGTSGYYNEQFF. The full variable domain, completed using reference TRBV12-5 and TRBJ2-1, is DARVTQTPRHKVTEMGQEVTMRCQPILGHNTVFWYRQTMMQGLELLAYFRNRAPLDDSGMPKDRFSAEMPDATLATLKIQPSEPRDSAVYFCASGPGGTSGYYNEQFFGPGTRLTVL.

The J gene is TRBJ1-1, the V gene TRBV14, with TRBD1 matching 10 bases. Germline CDR1 SGHDN, CDR2 FVKESK. The J segment lost 5 bases and the V segment lost 1 base, leaving 13 bases of the junction unmatched. The CDR3 contains 18 residues. The CDR3 bases are TGTGCCAGCAGCCAAGCCCCCTCGTGGACAGGGGGTGGGACTGAAGCTTTCTTT. Amino acids: CASSQAPSWTGGGTEAFF.

The gene calls are TRBV30 and TRBJ1-1; the D is unclear. V lost 4 bases and J 10 bases, leaving 16 bases between the germline ends. Germline V gives CDR1 GTSNPN, CDR2 SVGIG (reference sequence). The CDR3 has 12 amino acids. In nucleotides, the CDR3 is TGTGCCTGGATATTCCCTTCGTTGAGAGCTTTCTTT. Translation: CAWIFPSLRAFF.

The V call is TRBV21-1, the J call TRBJ1-2; TRBD1, as called in the table, went unchecked against the DNA. TRBV21-1 is a recognized pseudogene. This CDR3 is 13 amino acids long. The CDR3 DNA sequence: TGTGCCAGTGTCCCGGGACAGGGGGAAGGCTACACCTTC. This translates into CASVPGQGEGYTF.

The V and J genes are TRBV28 and TRBJ2-4, with 9 bases matching TRBD2. CDR1 and CDR2 from the germline V gene are MDHEN and SYDVKM. The CDR3 totals 18 residues. After removal of 2 bases from V and 3 bases from J, the junction contained 11 bases not matched to a gene. This CDR3 is CASSLRRGGRLDKNIQYF. The DNA for the CDR3 is TGTGCCAGCAGTTTAAGGCGGGGGGGCCGGTTGGACAAAAACATTCAGTACTTC. Based on the CDR3 plus reference TRBV28 and TRBJ2-4, the full variable domain is DVKVTQSSRYLVKRTGEKVFLECVQDMDHENMFWYRQDPGLGLRLIYFSYDVKMKEKGDIPEGYSVSREKKERFSLILESASTNQTSMYLCASSLRRGGRLDKNIQYFGAGTRLSVL.

CDR3 sequence: CSVRGEGDTQYF. DNA of the CDR3: TGCAGCGTACGAGGGGAGGGAGATACGCAGTATTTT. The genes are TRBV29-1 and TRBJ2-3, with 7 bases lining up with TRBD2. The CDR3 has 12 amino acids. J gave up 5 bases and V 6 bases, and 5 bases lay outside the gene matches. CDR1 is SQVTM and CDR2 is ANQGSEA in the germline V gene.

This chain joins TRBV18 and TRBJ1-5; D may be TRBD1 (5 bases). Trimming cost V 6 bases and J 7 bases, with 19 bases left between them. Germline CDR1 is KGHSH and CDR2 is LQKENI. This CDR3 is built from 15 residues. The CDR3: CASSPGEGLEQPQHF. The CDR3 DNA reads TGTGCCAGCTCCCCGGGGGAGGGGCTAGAGCAGCCCCAGCATTTT.

This chain connects TRBV13 to TRBJ2-4; 15 bases agree with TRBD2. CDR1 and CDR2 from the germline V gene are PRHDT and FYEKMQ (reference sequence). The CDR3 runs to 19 residues. V was pared by 1 base and J by 7 bases, with 11 bases of the junction left unmatched. CDR3 coding DNA: TGTGCCAGCAGCTTAGCCCGAAGGACTAGCGGGAGGGCCTGGAACATTCAGTACTTC. Its protein product is CASSLARRTSGRAWNIQYF.

This chain uses TRBV19 with TRBJ1-1; 9 nucleotides line up with TRBD1. Germline V gene data show CDR1 as LNHDA and CDR2 as SQIVND (reference sequence). J was trimmed by 5 bases and V by 8 bases; bases with no gene match: 3. The CDR3 consists of 12 residues. The DNA of the CDR3 is TGTGCCAGTCGGGACAGGGTTACTGAAGCTTTCTTT. As protein: CASRDRVTEAFF.

The CDR3 protein is CASSRPSGGADTQYF. CDR3 DNA sequence: TGTGCCAGCAGCCGCCCTAGCGGGGGGGCAGATACGCAGTATTTT. V is TRBV2 and J is TRBJ2-3; 12 bases fit TRBD2. Trimming at V came to 6 bases and at J to 4 bases, leaving 5 bases not matched to a gene. This CDR3 is built from 15 residues. Germline V CDR1 and CDR2: SNHLY, FYNNEI.

For the CDR3, the DNA is TGTGCCACCCTGGGAAGGGGGCGAGATGTTGAAGCTTTCTTT. Translated: CATLGRGRDVEAFF. The chain combines TRBV7-8 with TRBJ1-1, with 7 nucleotides matching TRBD1. The CDR3 runs 14 residues. Unmatched junction bases numbered 15, after V lost 10 bases and J lost 7 bases. Germline CDR1 SGHVS, CDR2 FQNEAQ.

The genes are TRBV20-1 and TRBJ2-3, with unresolved D. This CDR3 has 10 amino acids. V was clipped by 6 bases and J by 5 bases, with 6 bases between them. Germline V gene lookup returns CDR1 DFQATT and CDR2 SNEGSKA (reference sequence). CDR3 region: CSAKQDTQYF. The CDR3 DNA is TGCAGTGCGAAACAAGATACGCAGTATTTT.

This chain links TRBV15 with TRBJ1-5; the D gene is possibly TRBD1 (5 bases). The germline V gene encodes CDR1 LNHNV and CDR2 YYDKDF (reference sequence). Trimming left V 3 bases short and J 5 bases short, with 23 bases between. This CDR3 is built from 18 residues. Here the CDR3 DNA reads TGTGCCACCAGCAGTCTGCCAGGGTCGTTTCGCTCGGATCAGCCCCAGCATTTT. Amino acid sequence: CATSSLPGSFRSDQPQHF. Full variable domain (rest looked up from reference TRBV15 and TRBJ1-5): DAMVIQNPRYQVTQFGKPVTLSCSQTLNHNVMYWYQQKSSQAPKLLFHYYDKDFNNEADTPDNFQSRRPNTSFCFLDIRSPGLGDTAMYLCATSSLPGSFRSDQPQHFGDGTRLSIL.

This chain connects TRBV19 to TRBJ1-5; TRBD1 might be the D (5 bases). V was trimmed by 5 bases and J by 4 bases, leaving 18 bases between them. CDR3 length equals 16 residues. CDR1 and CDR2 (germline): LNHDA, SQIVND (reference sequence). The CDR3 DNA is TGTGCCAGTAGTTACCCGACGGGGGGTGGAAATCAGCCCCAGCATTTT. Translation gives CASSYPTGGGNQPQHF.

This chain links TRBV6-1 with TRBJ2-1; 9 bases are shared with TRBD2. CDR1 and CDR2 (germline): MNHNS, SASEGT. This CDR3 is built from 15 residues. The V and J ends lost 5 bases and 7 bases, in that order; junction bases with no gene match: 9. This CDR3 is CASSNSGRMGNEQFF. The CDR3 DNA reads TGTGCCAGCAGTAATAGCGGGAGAATGGGTAATGAGCAGTTCTTC.

The chain combines TRBV5-6 with TRBJ2-6; 8 bases match TRBD1. The CDR3 spans 16 residues. Germline-derived CDR1 and CDR2 are SGHDT and YYEEEE. The V segment lost 5 bases and the J segment 3 bases; nucleotides outside the gene matches: 7. CDR3 in amino acids: CASRVDRAVGANVLTF. In nucleotides, the CDR3 is TGTGCCAGCAGGGTGGACAGGGCGGTTGGGGCCAACGTCCTGACTTTC.

This chain's CDR3 is CASSAGTSGLRGNEQFF. CDR3 nucleotide sequence: TGTGCCAGCAGCGCAGGGACTAGCGGCCTTAGGGGCAATGAGCAGTTCTTC. The V call is TRBV5-6, the J call TRBJ2-1; 11 nucleotides align to TRBD2. Germline-derived CDR1 and CDR2 are SGHDT and YYEEEE. The V and J ends lost 4 bases and 6 bases, in that order; junction bases with no gene match: 12. The CDR3 extends over 17 amino acids.

This sequence joins TRBV4-2 and TRBJ2-2; D perhaps matches TRBD2 (7 bases). V lost 0 bases to trimming and J lost 2 bases, with 13 bases between them. CDR3 size: 17 residues. The germline CDR1 and CDR2 sequences are LGHNA and YNFKEQ. DNA for the CDR3: TGTGCCAGCAGCCAAGAGGGCGGGGGCCGTAACACCGGGGAGCTGTTTTTT. Its translation is CASSQEGGGRNTGELFF.

V is TRBV6-1 and J is TRBJ2-7; 7 bases align to TRBD1. Trimming cost V 8 bases and J 3 bases; bases outside gene matches: 13. This CDR3 comprises 15 residues. The V gene's germline CDR1 is MNHNS and CDR2 SASEGT. CDR3 protein: CASRGANRGRYEQYF. The CDR3 nucleotides are TGTGCCAGCCGAGGGGCCAACAGGGGACGCTACGAGCAGTACTTC.